One sample yielded the 24 T cell receptor beta chains listed below, sequenced in a study of brain T cells in children with intractable seizures. The data were produced by immunoSEQ multiplex PCR, yet TCRdb's version contains in-frame clones alone and is incomplete. The sample contains 110,000 or so clones, 94% of which appear only once. This specimen consisted of peripheral blood, obtained at surgery. The source of these receptors is a boy younger than two with hemimegalencephaly and intractable seizures.

This rearrangement joins TRBV19 to TRBJ2-1; TRBD2 matches at 11 bases. Per the germline V gene, CDR1 is LNHDA and CDR2 is SQIVND (reference sequence). With V trimmed by 2 bases and J by 7 bases, 13 bases remained unmatched. The CDR3 length is 18 residues. DNA for the CDR3: TGTGCCAGTAGTATATCCCCACCGGGACTAGCGGTGGGTAATGAGCAGTTCTTC. Protein product: CASSISPPGLAVGNEQFF.

The CDR3 loop reads CASSLGRFYEQYF. In nucleotides, the CDR3 is TGTGCCAGCAGTTTAGGACGGTTTTACGAGCAGTACTTC. The chain has TRBV12-3 or TRBV12-4 and TRBJ2-7; D unclear. This CDR3 is built from 13 residues. V dropped 1 base and J dropped 4 bases, with 8 bases sitting between them.

The genes are TRBV7-9 and TRBJ2-2; D is undetermined. The germline gives CDR1 SEHNR, CDR2 FQNEAQ (reference sequence). Trimming took 11 bases from V and 6 from J, leaving 7 bases between them. CDR3 length: 10 amino acids. CDR3 region: CALFAGELFF. Written as DNA, the CDR3 is TGTGCCCTGTTCGCCGGGGAGCTGTTTTTT.

The chain is built from TRBV4-3 and TRBJ2-1; TRBD2 matches 13 bases. V lost 0 bases to trimming and J lost 7 bases; unmatched junction nucleotides: 3. The CDR3 loop spans 16 amino acids. Per germline, CDR1 LGHNA and CDR2 YSLEER. The CDR3 DNA reads TGCGCCAGCAGCCAAGACCGGACTAGCGGGAGAAATGAGCAGTTCTTC. As protein: CASSQDRTSGRNEQFF.

This rearrangement joins TRBV7-9 to TRBJ1-1, with D perhaps matching TRBD1 (5 bases). With 5 bases removed from V and 1 base from J, the gap between germline ends came to 17 bases. Germline loops: CDR1 SEHNR, CDR2 FQNEAQ (reference sequence). The CDR3 is made up of 16 amino acids. The CDR3 protein is CASSGRSGGTNTEAFF. CDR3 DNA sequence: TGTGCCAGCAGCGGGAGGTCGGGGGGGACGAACACTGAAGCTTTCTTT. The variable domain in full, completed from reference TRBV7-9 and TRBJ1-1, reads DTGVSQNPRHKITKRGQNVTFRCDPISEHNRLYWYRQTLGQGPEFLTYFQNEAQLEKSRLLSDRFSAERPKGSFSTLEIQRTEQGDSAMYLCASSGRSGGTNTEAFFGQGTRLTVV.

The V and J genes are TRBV6-6 and TRBJ2-5, with TRBD2 as a possible D gene (6 bases). The CDR3 loop spans 16 amino acids. The V and J ends lost 7 bases and 5 bases respectively, with 23 bases between them. Germline V gene lookup returns CDR1 MNHNY and CDR2 SVGAGI (reference sequence). CDR3 amino acids: CASTVHYLAPGETQYF. The CDR3 region has the DNA TGTGCCAGCACCGTCCACTACCTAGCGCCCGGGGAGACCCAGTACTTC.

The rearrangement joins TRBV27 to TRBJ2-1, with D possibly TRBD2 on 7 matching bases. Germline V lookup: CDR1 MNHEY, CDR2 SMNVEV (reference sequence). This CDR3 contains 16 residues. Trimming pared 6 bases from V and 6 bases from J, leaving 21 bases between. DNA of the CDR3: TGTGCCAGCAGACTTACGGGCGGGGGCGGGGGCAATGAGCAGTTCTTC. Translation: CASRLTGGGGGNEQFF.

The chain links TRBV24-1 to TRBJ1-1, with unresolved D. Trimming removed 2 bases at V and 1 base at J, with 7 bases between. Germline V gene sequence: CDR1 KGHDR, CDR2 SFDVKD. The CDR3 contains 14 residues. The CDR3 DNA reads TGTGCCACCAGTGATTATGGGAGGAACACTGAAGCTTTCTTT. Protein sequence: CATSDYGRNTEAFF.

The chain has TRBV5-4 and TRBJ2-5, with D possibly being TRBD2 (7 bases). This CDR3 contains 17 residues. V shed 3 bases and J shed 1 base, with 19 bases lying between them. Germline V gene data show CDR1 as SGHNT and CDR2 as YYREEE (reference sequence). CDR3 residues: CASSSGGGGAIQETQYF. The CDR3 DNA reads TGTGCCAGCAGCTCAGGAGGGGGAGGGGCTATCCAAGAGACCCAGTACTTC.

This chain uses TRBV9 with TRBJ1-3; D is unresolved. There are 14 residues in the CDR3. Germline loops: CDR1 SGDLS, CDR2 YYNGEE. The V gene lost 3 bases and the J gene lost 4 bases, with 11 bases spanning the gap. The CDR3 is CASSASPIGNTIYF. Written as DNA, the CDR3 is TGTGCCAGCAGCGCGAGCCCTATCGGAAACACCATATATTTT.

This clone occurred once. This chain links TRBV10-2 with TRBJ2-1; 8 nucleotides align to TRBD2. After removal of 1 base from V and 6 bases from J, the junction contained 8 bases not matched to a gene. CDR1 WSHSY and CDR2 SAAADI come from the germline V gene. There are 16 residues in the CDR3. CDR3 loop: CASSELYSGISNEQFF. The CDR3, as DNA: TGCGCCAGCAGTGAGTTGTATAGCGGGATAAGCAATGAGCAGTTCTTC.

The chain combines TRBV5-5 with TRBJ2-5; no clear D. Germline-derived CDR1 and CDR2 are SGHKS and YYEKEE (reference sequence). CDR3 length equals 13 residues. With 4 bases removed from V and 1 base from J, the gap between germline ends came to 8 bases. CDR3 nucleotide sequence: TGTGCCAGCAGCCCTGATGTCCAAGAGACCCAGTACTTC. This sequence encodes CASSPDVQETQYF.

The gene calls are TRBV11-2 and TRBJ2-1; TRBD2 aligns across 7 bases. The trim removed 5 bases at V and 5 bases at J, leaving 15 bases unmatched. Per germline, CDR1 SGHAT and CDR2 FQNNGV. CDR3 length: 17 amino acids. The CDR3 DNA follows: TGTGCCAGCAGCACCGAGGTACTAGCGAGCCAACACAATGAGCAGTTCTTC. The encoded protein is CASSTEVLASQHNEQFF.

The gene calls are TRBV5-1 and TRBJ1-5; D is possibly TRBD1 (6 bases). The germline CDR1 and CDR2 sequences are SGHRS and YFSETQ. Trimming pared 2 bases from V and 4 bases from J, leaving 10 bases between. The CDR3 totals 14 residues. This CDR3 reads CASSLQGGNQPQHF. In DNA, the CDR3 is TGCGCCAGCAGCTTACAGGGTGGGAATCAGCCCCAGCATTTT.

The chain links TRBV5-6 to TRBJ1-5; 7 bases fit TRBD1. From germline, CDR1 is SGHDT and CDR2 YYEEEE. With V trimmed by 4 bases and J by 1 base, 11 bases remained unmatched. The CDR3 is made up of 17 amino acids. The DNA of the CDR3 is TGTGCCAGCAGCCGGAGGGGAACAGGGGTGAGCAATCAGCCCCAGCATTTT. Its translation is CASSRRGTGVSNQPQHF.

This clone was observed a single time. The chain links TRBV15 to TRBJ2-5; D is ambiguous. CDR1 and CDR2 from the germline V gene are LNHNV and YYDKDF (reference sequence). The CDR3 totals 17 residues. V gave up 1 base and J gave up 2 bases, with 17 bases separating them. In DNA form, the CDR3 reads TGTGCCACCAGCAGAGCTATTGTAGCCGGACCGCAAGAGACCCAGTACTTC. It is translated as CATSRAIVAGPQETQYF.

The rearrangement uses TRBV5-6 and TRBJ1-1, with 8 bases aligning to TRBD1. The germline V gene encodes CDR1 SGHDT and CDR2 YYEEEE. The junction had 14 bases not matched to a gene; V was cut back by 3 bases and J by 4 bases. The CDR3 spans 17 residues. Here the CDR3 reads CASSWDQGARYGTEAFF. CDR3 nucleotides: TGTGCCAGCAGCTGGGACCAGGGGGCGCGATATGGCACTGAAGCTTTCTTT.

The chain uses TRBV5-6 and TRBJ1-6, with D perhaps matching TRBD1 (5 bases). The V end lost 4 bases, the J end lost 2 bases, and 16 bases lay between the germline ends. The CDR3 length is 17 residues. Germline V gene sequence: CDR1 SGHDT, CDR2 YYEEEE. CDR3 protein: CASSLRDGVAYNSPLHF. The CDR3 DNA follows: TGTGCCAGCAGCCTACGGGACGGGGTAGCCTATAATTCACCCCTCCACTTT.

The V and J genes are TRBV3-1 (or the pseudogene TRBV3-2) and TRBJ2-5; tentative D call: TRBD1 (6 bases). The CDR3 is 13 amino acids. V was shortened by 4 bases and J by 3 bases, with 9 bases between the two germline ends. Germline-derived CDR1 and CDR2 are LGHDT and YNNKEL (reference sequence). The DNA of the CDR3 is TGTGCCAGCAGCCTATCAGGGGAAGAGACCCAGTACTTC. As protein: CASSLSGEETQYF.

The chain recombines TRBV6-5 with TRBJ2-1; 10 positions match TRBD2. The CDR3 extends over 15 amino acids. J was trimmed by 3 bases and V by 7 bases; bases with no gene match: 6. The V gene's germline CDR1 is MNHEY and CDR2 SVGAGI. The chain's CDR3 is CASTPLAGLYNEQFF. The CDR3 region has the DNA TGTGCCAGCACCCCACTAGCGGGACTCTACAATGAGCAGTTCTTC.

The chain uses TRBV4-3 and TRBJ2-1; D is possibly TRBD2 (6 bases). Deletions cut 1 base from V and 4 bases from J, with 17 bases between. The CDR3 consists of 17 residues. Germline CDR1 LGHNA, CDR2 YSLEER. CDR3 amino acids: CASSQAPYRESYNEQFF. The CDR3 nucleotides are TGCGCCAGCAGCCAAGCGCCTTACCGGGAGTCGTACAATGAGCAGTTCTTC.

The V gene is TRBV7-2, the J gene TRBJ2-1, with D possibly TRBD2 on 6 matching bases. V shed 2 bases and J shed 7 bases, with 21 bases lying between them. CDR3 length: 17 residues. The germline V gene has CDR1 SGHTA and CDR2 FQGNSA. The CDR3 coding sequence is TGTGCCAGCAGCTTAAGCCTCCGGGGCAGGGCGGGGAATGAGCAGTTCTTC. Its protein product is CASSLSLRGRAGNEQFF. Together with reference TRBV7-2 and TRBJ2-1, the CDR3 gives the full variable domain: GAGVSQSPSNKVTEKGKDVELRCDPISGHTALYWYRQSLGQGLEFLIYFQGNSAPDKSGLPSDRFSAERTGGSVSTLTIQRTQQEDSAVYLCASSLSLRGRAGNEQFFGPGTRLTVL.

This chain joins TRBV7-2 and TRBJ2-7; 11 bases are shared with TRBD2. Unmatched junction bases numbered 9, after V lost 5 bases and J lost 3 bases. In germline, CDR1 is SGHTA, CDR2 FQGNSA. The CDR3 is 16 amino acids. The DNA of the CDR3 is TGTGCCAGCAGCCCCCTAAGGCTAGCGGGAGGCTACGAGCAGTACTTC. Translating gives CASSPLRLAGGYEQYF.

This chain links TRBV7-2 with TRBJ2-1, with TRBD2 matching 9 bases. Germline CDR1 reads SGHTA; CDR2 reads FQGNSA. The CDR3 contains 15 residues. J lost 9 bases, V lost 0 bases, and 6 bases had no gene match. This chain's CDR3 is CASSLALAGNGEQFF. The CDR3 DNA follows: TGTGCCAGCAGCTTAGCGCTAGCGGGAAACGGTGAGCAGTTCTTC. The full variable domain, completed using reference TRBV7-2 and TRBJ2-1, is GAGVSQSPSNKVTEKGKDVELRCDPISGHTALYWYRQSLGQGLEFLIYFQGNSAPDKSGLPSDRFSAERTGGSVSTLTIQRTQQEDSAVYLCASSLALAGNGEQFFGPGTRLTVL.